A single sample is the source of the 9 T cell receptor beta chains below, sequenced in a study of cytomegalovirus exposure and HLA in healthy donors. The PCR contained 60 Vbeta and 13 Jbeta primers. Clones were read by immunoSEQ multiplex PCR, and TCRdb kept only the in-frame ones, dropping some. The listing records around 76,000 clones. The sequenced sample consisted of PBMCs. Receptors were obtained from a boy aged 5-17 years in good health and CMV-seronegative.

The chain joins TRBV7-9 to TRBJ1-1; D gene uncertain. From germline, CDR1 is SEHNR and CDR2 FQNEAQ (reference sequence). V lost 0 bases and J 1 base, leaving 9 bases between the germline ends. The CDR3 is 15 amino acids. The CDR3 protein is CASSLATGKNTEAFF. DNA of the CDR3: TGTGCCAGCAGCTTAGCAACGGGAAAGAACACTGAAGCTTTCTTT.

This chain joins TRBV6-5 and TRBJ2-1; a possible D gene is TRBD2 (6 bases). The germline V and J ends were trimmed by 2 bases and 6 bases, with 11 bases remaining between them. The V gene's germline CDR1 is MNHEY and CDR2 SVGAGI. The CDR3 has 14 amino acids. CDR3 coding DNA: TGTGCCAGCAGTTACCGGCGGGACTTCAATGAGCAGTTCTTC. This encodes CASSYRRDFNEQFF.

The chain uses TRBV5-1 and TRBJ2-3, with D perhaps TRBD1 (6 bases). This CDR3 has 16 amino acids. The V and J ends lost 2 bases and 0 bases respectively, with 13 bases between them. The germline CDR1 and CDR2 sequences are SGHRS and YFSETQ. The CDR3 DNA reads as TGCGCCAGCAGCTTAGGGACATCCTCAAGCACAGATACGCAGTATTTT. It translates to CASSLGTSSSTDTQYF.

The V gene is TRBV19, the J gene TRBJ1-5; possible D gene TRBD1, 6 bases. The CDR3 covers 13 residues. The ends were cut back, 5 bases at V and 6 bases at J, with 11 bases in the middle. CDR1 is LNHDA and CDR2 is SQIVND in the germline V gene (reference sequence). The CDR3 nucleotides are TGTGCCAGTAGTGACCGGACAGTTCAGCCCCAGCATTTT. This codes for CASSDRTVQPQHF.

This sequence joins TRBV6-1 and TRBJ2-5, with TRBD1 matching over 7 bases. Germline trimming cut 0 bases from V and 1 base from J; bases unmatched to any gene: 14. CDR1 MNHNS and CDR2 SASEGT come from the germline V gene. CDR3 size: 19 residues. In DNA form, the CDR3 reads TGTGCCAGCAGTGAAGCGCTACTGCCGGGACAGACCTCCCAAGAGACCCAGTACTTC. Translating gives CASSEALLPGQTSQETQYF.

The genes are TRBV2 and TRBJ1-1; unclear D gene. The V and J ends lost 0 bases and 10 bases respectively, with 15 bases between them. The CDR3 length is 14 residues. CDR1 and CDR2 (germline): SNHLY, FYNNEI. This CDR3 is CASSEALRGGGAFF. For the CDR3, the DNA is TGTGCCAGCAGTGAAGCGCTTCGGGGTGGTGGAGCTTTCTTT.

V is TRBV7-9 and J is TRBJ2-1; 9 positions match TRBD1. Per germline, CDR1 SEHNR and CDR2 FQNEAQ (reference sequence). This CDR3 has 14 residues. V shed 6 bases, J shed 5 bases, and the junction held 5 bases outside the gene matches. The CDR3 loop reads CASRQGASDNEQFF. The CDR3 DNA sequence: TGTGCCAGCAGACAGGGGGCATCCGACAATGAGCAGTTCTTC.

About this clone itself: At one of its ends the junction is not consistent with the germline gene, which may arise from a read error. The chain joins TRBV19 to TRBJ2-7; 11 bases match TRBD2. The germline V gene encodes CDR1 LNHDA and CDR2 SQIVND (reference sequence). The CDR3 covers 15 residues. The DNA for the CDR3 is TGTGCCAGTAGTATACATACGGGACTAGCGGCCTATCCTCACTTC. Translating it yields CASSIHTGLAAYPHF.

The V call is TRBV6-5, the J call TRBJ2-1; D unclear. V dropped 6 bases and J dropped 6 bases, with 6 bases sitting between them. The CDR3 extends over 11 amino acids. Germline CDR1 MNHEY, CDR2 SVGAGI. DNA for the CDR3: TGTGCCAGCAGGAGTGCCAATGAGCAGTTCTTC. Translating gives CASRSANEQFF.